This TCR beta chain was identified during a study of OX40 agonist ivuxolimab in advanced cancers. Sequencing was performed with immunoSEQ multiplex PCR; in TCRdb, only in-frame clones are kept and a portion is missing. This sample has 72,000 or so clones, with roughly nine tenths found just once. The receptor was isolated from an adult with an advanced solid tumor such as melanoma, head and neck, liver or kidney cancer. The sample was CD4+ or CD8+ T cells sorted from blood, taken in a trial of the OX40 agonist ivuxolimab.

The CDR3 sequence is CASARGALSYEQYF. The DNA of the CDR3 is TGCGCCAGCGCCCGCGGGGCCCTCTCCTACGAGCAGTACTTC. The chain joins TRBV5-1 to TRBJ2-5; D is perhaps TRBD2 (6 bases). The J call is uncertain, as TRBJ2-7 better fits the DNA end. The germline V gene has CDR1 SGHRS and CDR2 YFSETQ. CDR3 length: 14 residues.